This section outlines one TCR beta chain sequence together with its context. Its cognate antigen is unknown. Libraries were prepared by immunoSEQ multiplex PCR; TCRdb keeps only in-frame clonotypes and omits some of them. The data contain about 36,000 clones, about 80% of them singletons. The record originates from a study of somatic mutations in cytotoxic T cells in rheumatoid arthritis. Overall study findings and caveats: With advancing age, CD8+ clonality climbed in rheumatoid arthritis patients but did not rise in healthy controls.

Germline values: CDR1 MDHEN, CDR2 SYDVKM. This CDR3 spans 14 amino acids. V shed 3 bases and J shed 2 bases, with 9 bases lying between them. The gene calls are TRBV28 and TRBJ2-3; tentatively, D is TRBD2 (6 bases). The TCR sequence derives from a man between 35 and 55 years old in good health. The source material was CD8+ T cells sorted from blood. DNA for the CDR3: TGTGCCAGCAGTTTGGGGGGTTTCACAGATACGCAGTATTTT. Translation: CASSLGGFTDTQYF.